These 19 T cell receptor beta chains were sequenced from one sample in a study of blood T cell repertoires in COVID-19. This table comes from immunoSEQ multiplex PCR, and its TCRdb copy is limited to in-frame clones, with some not included. The table lists more than 200,000 clones, around four fifths of them singletons. The sequenced sample was peripheral blood. These receptors were taken from a man between 60 and 75 years old with acute or convalescent COVID-19.

CDR3 coding DNA: TGTGCCAGCAGCGGCGACAGGGGCTCTAATGAAAAACTGTTTTTT. This codes for CASSGDRGSNEKLFF. This chain connects TRBV9 to TRBJ1-4; 8 bases line up with TRBD1. Germline V gene sequence: CDR1 SGDLS, CDR2 YYNGEE. The CDR3 runs 15 residues. V dropped 3 bases and J dropped 3; count of bases not matched to a gene: 4.

This chain links TRBV7-9 with TRBJ1-1; D unresolved. This CDR3 region has 15 residues. Germline V gives CDR1 SEHNR, CDR2 FQNEAQ (reference sequence). Trimming removed 1 base at V and 1 base at J, with 10 bases between. The CDR3 loop reads CASSLVAIGNTEAFF. As DNA, the CDR3 is TGTGCCAGCAGCTTAGTCGCGATCGGGAACACTGAAGCTTTCTTT.

This chain joins TRBV9 and TRBJ2-1; 14 nucleotides agree with TRBD2. The CDR3 contains 17 residues. V lost 3 bases to trimming and J lost 7 bases; unmatched junction nucleotides: 9. Per germline, CDR1 SGDLS and CDR2 YYNGEE. The CDR3 region is CASSDQTSGGAPNEQFF. The CDR3 DNA reads as TGTGCCAGCAGCGACCAGACTAGCGGGGGGGCTCCAAATGAGCAGTTCTTC.

The chain is built from TRBV12-3 or TRBV12-4 and TRBJ1-5; D perhaps matches TRBD1 (5 bases). The CDR3 totals 13 residues. V was pared by 1 base and J by 7 bases, with 8 bases between. This CDR3 is CASSLGGVQPQHF. CDR3 DNA sequence: TGTGCCAGCAGTTTAGGGGGGGTACAGCCCCAGCATTTT.

This rearrangement joins TRBV9 to TRBJ2-5; 8 nucleotides agree with TRBD2. CDR1 is SGDLS and CDR2 is YYNGEE in the germline V gene. V lost 5 bases to trimming and J lost 5 bases; unmatched junction nucleotides: 5. CDR3 length: 13 residues. CDR3 in DNA: TGTGCCAGCAGTGGGGGCGGGAGGGAGACCCAGTACTTC. It codes for CASSGGGRETQYF.

The DNA of the CDR3 is TGTGCCAGCAACGCCGGGGTCGGGGATGGCTACACCTTC. Protein product: CASNAGVGDGYTF. This chain links TRBV7-9 with TRBJ1-2; no definite D call. Trimming removed 7 bases at V and 6 bases at J, with 15 bases between. This CDR3 has 13 residues. CDR1 and CDR2 (germline): SEHNR, FQNEAQ (reference sequence).

The gene calls are TRBV4-1 and TRBJ1-2, with D tentatively TRBD1 (6 bases). Germline values: CDR1 MGHRA, CDR2 YSYEKL. The CDR3 is 14 residues long. Trimming took off 2 bases at V and 8 bases at J, with 15 bases between the two ends. The CDR3 nucleotides are TGCGCCAGCAGCCAATCGGGGGGCGCGGGAGGCTACACCTTC. This gives the protein CASSQSGGAGGYTF.

The chain has TRBV7-3 and TRBJ1-1; a weak D match, TRBD1 (6 bases). The germline V gene encodes CDR1 SGHTA and CDR2 FQGTGA. The CDR3 extends over 13 amino acids. Trimming took 4 bases from V and 5 from J, leaving 11 bases between them. The CDR3 region is CASSWTDQTEAFF. DNA of the CDR3: TGTGCCAGCAGCTGGACAGACCAGACTGAAGCTTTCTTT.

The rearrangement uses TRBV7-2 and TRBJ1-5; 8 bases fit TRBD1. CDR3 length equals 16 residues. Losses at the gene ends were 4 bases for V and 6 bases for J; bases not matched to a gene: 11. Germline values: CDR1 SGHTA, CDR2 FQGNSA. CDR3: CASSSMGGQVSQPQHF. The CDR3 DNA reads TGTGCCAGCAGCTCCATGGGGGGACAGGTGAGTCAGCCCCAGCATTTT.

The chain joins TRBV27 to TRBJ2-7; tentatively, D is TRBD2 (6 bases). Germline loops: CDR1 MNHEY, CDR2 SMNVEV (reference sequence). The CDR3 covers 15 residues. With 8 bases removed from V and 1 base from J, the gap between germline ends came to 18 bases. The CDR3 sequence is CASQIENRGSYEQYF. The DNA of the CDR3 is TGTGCCAGCCAAATTGAAAATCGGGGGTCCTACGAGCAGTACTTC.

This CDR3 is CASSQGEGAEQYF. The CDR3 nucleotides read TGCGCCAGCAGCCAAGGCGAGGGAGCCGAGCAGTACTTC. This rearrangement joins TRBV4-3 to TRBJ2-7; the D gene is possibly TRBD2 (5 bases). V dropped 1 base and J dropped 6 bases, with 10 bases sitting between them. This CDR3 region has 13 residues. Germline CDR1 reads LGHNA; CDR2 reads YSLEER.

About this clone: The sample carries other DNA sequences with the same CDR3. The rearrangement uses TRBV6-5 and TRBJ1-5; 9 bases fit TRBD1. The CDR3 runs 14 residues. V shed 6 bases and J 4 bases; nucleotides not matched to a gene: 4. Germline V lookup: CDR1 MNHEY, CDR2 SVGAGI. CDR3: CASSPGTGNQPQHF. Here the CDR3 DNA reads TGTGCCAGCAGCCCCGGGACAGGGAATCAGCCCCAGCATTTT.

The gene calls are TRBV28 and TRBJ2-5; 7 bases map to TRBD1. The CDR3 covers 15 residues. V lost 3 bases, J lost 9 bases, and 13 bases stayed unmatched. Germline assignment: CDR1 MDHEN and CDR2 SYDVKM. CDR3: CASSFTGALGLAQYF. CDR3 nucleotide sequence: TGTGCCAGCAGTTTTACAGGGGCCCTTGGTTTGGCCCAGTACTTC.

This sequence joins TRBV2 and TRBJ2-5; D might be TRBD2 (8 bases). The CDR3 consists of 15 residues. The ends were cut back, 6 bases at V and 5 bases at J, with 19 bases in the middle. From germline, CDR1 is SNHLY and CDR2 FYNNEI. The CDR3 coding sequence is TGTGCCAGCAGACCCACAGGGGCTAGCGGGGAGACCCAGTACTTC. Translated, it gives CASRPTGASGETQYF.

The gene calls are TRBV24-1 and TRBJ2-3; a weak D match, TRBD1 (6 bases). V was pared by 5 bases and J by 8 bases, with 16 bases between. The CDR3 sequence is 14 residues long. Germline values: CDR1 KGHDR, CDR2 SFDVKD. The CDR3 region is CATSAGARISTQYF. As DNA, the CDR3 is TGTGCCACCAGTGCAGGGGCCCGGATCTCTACGCAGTATTTT.

This chain connects TRBV18 to TRBJ1-1; perhaps TRBD1 as D (6 bases). The CDR3 is made up of 15 amino acids. The germline V gene encodes CDR1 KGHSH and CDR2 LQKENI. V lost 2 bases, J lost 6 bases, and 16 bases lay in between. CDR3 region: CASSPGGAVKAEAFF. The CDR3 DNA sequence: TGTGCCAGCTCACCAGGGGGGGCGGTTAAGGCTGAAGCTTTCTTT.

The chain employs TRBV7-2 and TRBJ1-1, with D possibly matching TRBD1 (6 bases). Per the germline V gene, CDR1 is SGHTA and CDR2 is FQGNSA. The CDR3 runs to 16 residues. V lost 2 bases and J 1 base, leaving 14 bases between the germline ends. This chain's CDR3 is CASSLRAQGGNTEAFF. DNA for the CDR3: TGTGCCAGCAGCTTAAGGGCACAGGGCGGGAACACTGAAGCTTTCTTT.

The chain recombines TRBV15 with TRBJ2-7, with a tentative D call TRBD2 (6 bases). CDR3 length equals 14 residues. Germline values: CDR1 LNHNV, CDR2 YYDKDF (reference sequence). Trimming left V 0 bases short and J 4 bases short, with 10 bases between. As DNA, the CDR3 is TGTGCCACCAGCAGAGATCTAGCGCTATACGAGCAGTACTTC. Encoded protein: CATSRDLALYEQYF.

The CDR3 here is CASSSSGTNSYEQYF. The CDR3 bases are TGCGCCAGCAGCTCCTCCGGGACAAACTCCTACGAGCAGTACTTC. The chain uses TRBV5-1 and TRBJ2-7; possibly TRBD1 for D (6 bases). This CDR3 region has 15 residues. Germline V lookup: CDR1 SGHRS, CDR2 YFSETQ. The V gene lost 3 bases and the J gene lost 0 bases, with 13 bases spanning the gap.